The present T cell receptor beta chain was sequenced within a study of cytomegalovirus exposure and HLA in healthy donors. Overall study context: Of all 400 or so donors who were genotyped, roughly 81% belonged to the Caucasian-associated ancestry cluster.

In regard to this clone: The antigen is unknown.

In the PCR, 60 Vbeta and 13 Jbeta primers were used. The data were produced by immunoSEQ multiplex PCR, yet TCRdb's version contains in-frame clones alone and is incomplete. This sample has 150,000 to 200,000 clones, with roughly four fifths found just once. Germline V gene data show CDR1 as SGHNT and CDR2 as YENEEA. The CDR3 has 16 amino acids. J gave up 1 base and V 3 bases, and 6 bases lay outside the gene matches. Study findings and constraints: Researchers reported in a later analysis that common viral pathogens appeared linked to several top clusters. One variant, a missense change in DCLRE1C, was linked in a later analysis to TCR beta V- and J-gene trimming. In presence/absence analyses, roughly uniform sequencing depth across donors was assumed.

The rearrangement joins TRBV11-3 to TRBJ1-1; 9 positions agree with TRBD1. Sequencing was done on a sample of PBMCs. The receptor comes from a male donor in good health and CMV-seropositive. The CDR3 bases are TGTGCCAGCAGCTTCGGTGGGGGACAGGGGAACACTGAAGCTTTCTTT. It is translated as CASSFGGGQGNTEAFF.